This record covers a single TCR beta chain. The data stem from a study of blood T cell repertoires in COVID-19. TCRdb's copy holds only in-frame clones and misses some; the assay was immunoSEQ multiplex PCR. The table shows around 270,000 clones, with about 87% occurring only once. This study enrolled people aged roughly 18 to 89 from about 24 US geographic areas. Trimming removed 5 bases from V and 6 bases from J; junction bases left unmatched: 4. The CDR3 length is 13 residues. Germline V lookup: CDR1 SGHVS, CDR2 FNYEAQ. This chain uses TRBV7-6 with TRBJ1-5; 7 bases fit TRBD1. This clonotype originated in a woman aged 40 to 50 who had been exposed to COVID-19. The source material was PBMCs or T cells enriched from blood (not recorded which). The CDR3 nucleotides read TGTGCCAGCAGCAATCAGGGGGGTCAGCCCCAGCATTTT. Amino acids: CASSNQGGQPQHF.